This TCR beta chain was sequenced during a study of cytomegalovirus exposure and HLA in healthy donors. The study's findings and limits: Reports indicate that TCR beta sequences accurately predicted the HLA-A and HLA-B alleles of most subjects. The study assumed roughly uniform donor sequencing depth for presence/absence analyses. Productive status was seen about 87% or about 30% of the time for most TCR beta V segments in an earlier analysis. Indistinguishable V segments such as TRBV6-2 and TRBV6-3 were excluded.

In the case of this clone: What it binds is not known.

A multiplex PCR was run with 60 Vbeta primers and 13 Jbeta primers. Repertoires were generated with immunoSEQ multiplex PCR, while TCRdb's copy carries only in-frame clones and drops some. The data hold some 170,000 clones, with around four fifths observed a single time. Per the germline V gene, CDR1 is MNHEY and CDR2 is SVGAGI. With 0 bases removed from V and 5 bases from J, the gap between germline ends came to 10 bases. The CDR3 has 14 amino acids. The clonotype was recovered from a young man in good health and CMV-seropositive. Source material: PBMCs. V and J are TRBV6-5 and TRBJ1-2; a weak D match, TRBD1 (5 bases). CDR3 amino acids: CASSYSATAYGYTF. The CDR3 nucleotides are TGTGCCAGCAGTTACTCGGCGACAGCTTATGGCTACACCTTC.